This T cell receptor (beta chain) was sequenced in a study of cytomegalovirus exposure and HLA in healthy donors. The PCR used 60 Vbeta and 13 Jbeta primers. Sequencing used immunoSEQ multiplex PCR; TCRdb keeps in-frame clones, though not all of them. The sample lists about 130,000 clones; 83% were seen once. The junction had 6 bases not matched to a gene; V was cut back by 3 bases and J by 5 bases. This CDR3 spans 15 amino acids. The V gene's germline CDR1 is MNHNS and CDR2 SASEGT. Study results and limitations: A later analysis associated roughly 15,000 TCR beta sequences with HLA alleles at a 0.05 false discovery rate. In a later analysis, TCR beta V- and J-gene trimming showed a link to a missense DCLRE1C variant.

Concerning this clone itself: Its specificity is unknown.

Source material: PBMCs. The sequence derives from a girl aged 2-9 years in good health and CMV-seronegative. The gene calls are TRBV6-1 and TRBJ2-3, with 9 bases identical to TRBD2. The CDR3 bases are TGTGCCAGCAGTGATTGGGGACTAGCCGTAGATACGCAGTATTTT. Its translation: CASSDWGLAVDTQYF.